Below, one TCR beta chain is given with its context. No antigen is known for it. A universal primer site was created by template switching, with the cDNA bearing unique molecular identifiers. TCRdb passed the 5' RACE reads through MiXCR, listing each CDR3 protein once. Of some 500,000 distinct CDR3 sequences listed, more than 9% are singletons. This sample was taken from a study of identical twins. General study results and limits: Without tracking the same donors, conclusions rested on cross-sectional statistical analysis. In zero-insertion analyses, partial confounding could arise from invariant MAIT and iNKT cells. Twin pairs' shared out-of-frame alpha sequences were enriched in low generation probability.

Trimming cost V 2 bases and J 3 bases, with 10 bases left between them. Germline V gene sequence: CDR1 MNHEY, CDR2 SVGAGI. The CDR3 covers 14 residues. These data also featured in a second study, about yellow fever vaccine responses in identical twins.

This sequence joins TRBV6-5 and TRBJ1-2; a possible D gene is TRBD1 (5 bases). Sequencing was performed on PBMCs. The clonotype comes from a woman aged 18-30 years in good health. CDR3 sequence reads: CASSYGDSYYGYTF. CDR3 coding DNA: TGTGCCAGCAGTTACGGGGACTCCTACTATGGCTACACCTTC.